The 22 T cell receptor beta chains in this list originate from one sample, sequenced in a study of shared clonotypes between healthy human individuals. TCRdb's table, derived via immunoSEQ multiplex PCR, lists solely in-frame clones and lacks some. The table lists more than 400,000 clones, about 78% of them singletons. Sample: PBMCs. The receptor set was obtained from a woman in her thirties or forties in good health. Some clones in this sample may be carry-over from other donors' samples.

In its sample, this clone was seen once. The chain recombines TRBV27 with TRBJ1-2, with D possibly TRBD1 on 6 matching bases. This CDR3 comprises 13 residues. Germline V gives CDR1 MNHEY, CDR2 SMNVEV (reference sequence). V was pared by 6 bases and J by 4 bases, with 12 bases between. This chain's CDR3 is CASSTGTSYGYTF. The CDR3 nucleotides read TGTGCCAGCAGCACAGGGACGAGCTATGGCTACACCTTC.

This clone was detected a few times. The chain employs TRBV30 and TRBJ2-4; maybe TRBD1 (6 bases). Trimming took 5 bases from V and 8 from J, leaving 16 bases between them. The CDR3 loop spans 13 amino acids. CDR1 GTSNPN and CDR2 SVGIG come from the germline V gene (reference sequence). The CDR3 DNA reads as TGTGCCTGGGGACCCGGGACACCGGACATTCAGTACTTC. This sequence encodes CAWGPGTPDIQYF.

The chain joins TRBV28 to TRBJ2-7, with D perhaps being TRBD1 or TRBD2 (5 bases each). Germline V gives CDR1 MDHEN, CDR2 SYDVKM. The CDR3 extends over 13 amino acids. V dropped 6 bases and J dropped 5 bases, with 14 bases sitting between them. CDR3: CASRRPGLHEQYF. The CDR3, as DNA: TGTGCCAGCAGGCGGCCGGGGCTCCACGAGCAGTACTTC.

V and J are TRBV10-1 and TRBJ2-2, with D maybe TRBD2 (7 bases). CDR3 length: 18 amino acids. Trimming removed 8 bases from V and 0 bases from J, with 22 bases in between. Per the germline V gene, CDR1 is WNHNN and CDR2 is SYGVQD (reference sequence). CDR3 loop: CASGGAEGGLSNTGELFF. CDR3 bases: TGCGCCAGCGGGGGGGCAGAAGGAGGTTTATCGAACACCGGGGAGCTGTTTTTT.

The V and J genes are TRBV21-1 and TRBJ2-5; TRBD2 is taken as the D call from the table, unchecked against the DNA. TRBV21-1 is listed as a pseudogene. The CDR3 is 16 residues long. This CDR3 reads CASSKTLAGGEETQYF. In DNA, the CDR3 is TGTGCCAGCAGCAAGACACTAGCGGGGGGGGAAGAGACCCAGTACTTC.

The chain links TRBV5-1 to TRBJ2-5; 13 bases match TRBD2. With the DNA end fitting TRBJ2-7 better, the J assignment may be wrong. This CDR3 region has 15 residues. Germline lookup yields CDR1 SGHRS and CDR2 YFSETQ. Here the CDR3 DNA reads TGCGCCAGCAGCGCCGGACTAGCGGGAGTTTTCGAGCAGTACTTC. Its translation is CASSAGLAGVFEQYF.

The chain employs TRBV2 and TRBJ2-1, with 8 nucleotides matching TRBD2. V was clipped by 10 bases and J by 7 bases; unmatched bases: 3. The CDR3 covers 11 residues. CDR1 and CDR2 (germline): SNHLY, FYNNEI. The CDR3, as DNA: TGTGCCATTGCTAGCGGGAATGAGCAGTTCTTC. The encoded protein is CAIASGNEQFF. Looking up the rest from reference TRBV2 and TRBJ2-1 gives the full variable domain: EPEVTQTPSHQVTQMGQEVILRCVPISNHLYFYWYRQILGQKVEFLVSFYNNEISEKSEIFDDQFSVERPDGSNFTLKIRSTKLEDSAMYFCAIASGNEQFFGPGTRLTVL.

Only a few counts were recorded for this clone. The chain recombines TRBV4-1 with TRBJ1-2, with 9 bases identical to TRBD1. Per the germline V gene, CDR1 is MGHRA and CDR2 is YSYEKL. There are 18 residues in the CDR3. Trimming took 2 bases from V and 4 from J; bases not matched to a gene: 14. The CDR3 DNA sequence: TGCGCCAGCAGCCAACGAGGGGAGCCGGGACAGGGCATCTATGGCTACACCTTC. This codes for CASSQRGEPGQGIYGYTF.

The gene calls are TRBV7-2 and TRBJ2-7; 7 nucleotides match TRBD1. Germline trimming cut 1 base from V and 6 bases from J; bases unmatched to any gene: 3. Looked up from germline, CDR1 is SGHTA and CDR2 is FQGNSA. This CDR3 spans 13 amino acids. The CDR3 spells CASSLVQGVEQYF. CDR3 in DNA: TGTGCCAGCAGCTTAGTTCAGGGGGTCGAGCAGTACTTC.

The CDR3 is CASSLEAGEAYEQYF. The CDR3 nucleotides read TGCGCCAGCAGCTTGGAGGCAGGGGAGGCCTACGAGCAGTACTTC. The J gene is TRBJ2-7, the V gene TRBV5-1; D possibly uses TRBD1 or TRBD2 (6 bases each). From germline, CDR1 is SGHRS and CDR2 YFSETQ. Trimming took off 0 bases at V and 2 bases at J, with 12 bases between the two ends. The CDR3 sequence is 15 residues long.

A word on this clone: This likely stems from a read error, as it lies one base from a far larger clone. Other DNA sequences within the sample encode an identical CDR3. The chain uses TRBV30 and TRBJ1-2; D call uncertain. This CDR3 comprises 13 residues. V was pared by 1 base and J by 8 bases, with 14 bases between. Germline V CDR1 and CDR2: GTSNPN, SVGIG (reference sequence). Here the CDR3 reads CAWSADRVKGYTF. DNA of the CDR3: TGTGCCTGGAGTGCGGATAGGGTAAAAGGCTACACCTTC.

The chain recombines TRBV4-3 with TRBJ1-3; D is unresolved. This CDR3 is built from 14 residues. Germline CDR1 and CDR2: LGHNA and YSLEER. V was pared by 2 bases and J by 1 base, with 6 bases between. The CDR3: CASSQTLSGNTIYF. CDR3 DNA sequence: TGCGCCAGCAGCCAAACCCTTTCTGGAAACACCATATATTTT.

Worth noting for this clone: A much larger clone differs from this one at a single base, so this may be a read error. J is TRBJ1-1 and V is TRBV11-3, with D unresolved. Trimming removed 5 bases at V and 1 base at J, with 8 bases between. The CDR3 has 13 amino acids. From germline, CDR1 is SGHNT and CDR2 YENEEA. The CDR3 DNA reads as TGTGCCAGCAGCCACAACAGGAACACTGAAGCTTTCTTT. It encodes CASSHNRNTEAFF. Using reference TRBV11-3 and TRBJ1-1 for the parts outside the CDR3, the full variable domain is EAGVVQSPRYKIIEKKQPVAFWCNPISGHNTLYWYLQNLGQGPELLIRYENEEAVDDSQLPKDRFSAERLKGVDSTLKIQPAELGDSAVYLCASSHNRNTEAFFGQGTRLTVV.

To note about this clone: This could be a read error, since a much larger clone is one nucleotide away. The chain has TRBV6-6 and TRBJ2-7, with 9 bases matching TRBD1. The J segment lost 0 bases and the V segment lost 6 bases, leaving 6 bases of the junction unmatched. The germline CDR1 and CDR2 sequences are MNHNY and SVGAGI (reference sequence). The CDR3 loop spans 15 amino acids. CDR3 amino acids: CASRGDRASSYEQYF. CDR3 coding DNA: TGTGCCAGCAGGGGGGACAGGGCGAGCTCCTACGAGCAGTACTTC.

The CDR3 loop is CASSLRGETQYF. The CDR3 DNA reads as TGCGCCAGCAGCCTCCGAGGGGAGACCCAGTACTTC. The chain recombines TRBV4-3 with TRBJ2-5; weak D call: TRBD2 (5 bases). Germline V gene lookup returns CDR1 LGHNA and CDR2 YSLEER. The V end lost 4 bases, the J end lost 5 bases, and 8 bases lay between the germline ends. The CDR3 extends over 12 amino acids.

V gene TRBV5-1 combines with J gene TRBJ1-2; the D gene is possibly TRBD1 (6 bases). V dropped 4 bases and J dropped 5 bases, with 21 bases sitting between them. Germline V gives CDR1 SGHRS, CDR2 YFSETQ. The CDR3 totals 16 residues. This CDR3 reads CASSPGGEDRLYGYTF. DNA for the CDR3: TGCGCCAGCAGCCCCGGAGGGGAGGACAGACTGTATGGCTACACCTTC.

V is TRBV4-1 and J is TRBJ1-5; D ambiguous. The CDR3 totals 14 residues. Per germline, CDR1 MGHRA and CDR2 YSYEKL. Between the trimmed V and J ends, which lost 1 base and 4 bases, there was a span of 8 bases. CDR3 DNA sequence: TGCGCCAGCAGCCAAGGACGGCAAAATCAGCCCCAGCATTTT. It specifies CASSQGRQNQPQHF.

CDR3 in amino acids: CASSLPEQAYGYTF. CDR3 DNA sequence: TGTGCCAGCAGCTTACCCGAACAGGCATATGGCTACACCTTC. The V call is TRBV7-9, the J call TRBJ1-2; possibly TRBD1 for D (5 bases). CDR1 and CDR2 from the germline V gene are SEHNR and FQNEAQ (reference sequence). This CDR3 has 14 residues. Trimming removed 2 bases from V and 5 bases from J, with 12 bases in between.

The chain has TRBV30 and TRBJ1-6, with D perhaps matching TRBD1 (6 bases). Trimming removed 4 bases from V and 7 bases from J, with 20 bases in between. Germline assignment: CDR1 GTSNPN and CDR2 SVGIG (reference sequence). The CDR3 consists of 16 residues. The CDR3 loop is CAWTYSGGRKNSPLHF. The CDR3 coding sequence is TGTGCCTGGACTTACTCCGGGGGGCGGAAAAATTCACCCCTCCACTTT.

This chain uses TRBV30 with TRBJ1-3; the D is unclear. This CDR3 is built from 14 residues. Trimming stripped 5 bases from V and 0 bases from J, with 11 bases between. Germline assignment: CDR1 GTSNPN and CDR2 SVGIG (reference sequence). The CDR3 is CAWVGVHSGNTIYF. The CDR3 DNA follows: TGTGCCTGGGTAGGAGTTCACTCTGGAAACACCATATATTTT.

As regards this clone: A much larger clonotype is one base distant, so this may be a read error. V is TRBV20-1 and J is TRBJ2-3; D not resolved. Per the germline V gene, CDR1 is DFQATT and CDR2 is SNEGSKA (reference sequence). This CDR3 is 10 amino acids long. V dropped 7 bases and J dropped 3 bases, with 5 bases sitting between them. This chain's CDR3 is CSVWTDTQYF. CDR3 bases: TGCAGTGTTTGGACAGATACGCAGTATTTT.

V gene TRBV9 combines with J gene TRBJ1-2; TRBD1 matches at 11 bases. The CDR3 is made up of 17 amino acids. The ends lost 4 bases at V and 7 bases at J; junction bases unmatched: 15. The germline V gene encodes CDR1 SGDLS and CDR2 YYNGEE. CDR3 bases: TGTGCCAGCAGCCCACCCCGGGACAGGGGGGCTTTGGGTGGCTACACCTTC. Residues: CASSPPRDRGALGGYTF.